The 19 T cell receptor beta chains presented below share a single source sample, sequenced in a study of shared clonotypes between healthy human individuals. Assay used: immunoSEQ multiplex PCR; TCRdb lists only in-frame clones, some missing. The data contain some 1,900,000 clones, 85% to 95% of them seen just once; the ten biggest clones take up 0.9% to 1.5%. Naive CD8 cells comprised CD45RO-negative, CCR7-positively selected cells, excluding terminally differentiated effector memory CD45RA+ cells. Specimen: naive CD8+ T cells sorted from blood. These receptor sequences come from a man between 18 and 29 years old in good health.

The V and J genes are TRBV6-5 and TRBJ2-3; no clear D gene. V was cut by 6 bases and J by 2 bases, with 12 bases left in between. Germline CDR1 and CDR2: MNHEY and SVGAGI. The CDR3 loop spans 14 amino acids. The CDR3 DNA is TGTGCCAGCAGCTCCGTCGCGTACACAGATACGCAGTATTTT. It specifies CASSSVAYTDTQYF.

V gene TRBV4-1 combines with J gene TRBJ2-7, with TRBD2 as a possible D gene (6 bases). Trimming took off 0 bases at V and 3 bases at J, with 15 bases between the two ends. From germline, CDR1 is MGHRA and CDR2 YSYEKL. There are 16 residues in the CDR3. Written as DNA, the CDR3 is TGCGCCAGCAGCCAAGAGGTTCAAGGGGAGGACTACGAGCAGTACTTC. Protein product: CASSQEVQGEDYEQYF.

The chain has TRBV6-7 and TRBJ2-3; D not resolved. TRBV6-7 is recorded as an ORF, its role being uncertain. The CDR3 is made up of 14 amino acids. Trimming removed 4 bases at V and 5 bases at J, with 13 bases between. The CDR3 bases are TGTGCCAGCAGTTTCCGGGCCCCGGGAGATACGCAGTATTTT. Its protein product is CASSFRAPGDTQYF.

This sequence joins TRBV4-1 and TRBJ1-5, with a possible D match to TRBD1 (5 bases). The CDR3 runs 17 residues. Germline-derived CDR1 and CDR2 are MGHRA and YSYEKL. V lost 1 base and J lost 3, with 16 bases in between. Written as DNA, the CDR3 is TGCGCCAGCAGCCAAGGTCAGGGTTTGCCGGACAATCAGCCCCAGCATTTT. Protein sequence: CASSQGQGLPDNQPQHF.

In this sample, this clone turned up a few times. V and J are TRBV11-2 and TRBJ2-3, with D uncertain. Germline CDR1 is SGHAT and CDR2 is FQNNGV. CDR3 length: 12 residues. V lost 4 bases to trimming and J lost 2 bases, with 4 bases between them. The CDR3 loop is CASSSPTDTQYF. The CDR3 region has the DNA TGTGCCAGCAGCTCCCCCACAGATACGCAGTATTTT.

The chain combines TRBV27 with TRBJ2-7; 10 bases are shared with TRBD2. The CDR3 runs to 21 residues. With V trimmed by 5 bases and J by 5 bases, 27 bases remained unmatched. Germline V gene sequence: CDR1 MNHEY, CDR2 SMNVEV (reference sequence). As DNA, the CDR3 is TGTGCCAGCAGTCAATCGGAGGGAGCGGGAGGGCCTTTTTGTTTTCTGGACGAGCAGTACTTC. It codes for CASSQSEGAGGPFCFLDEQYF.

This clone was detected only once. The chain uses TRBV2 and TRBJ2-4; 9 positions agree with TRBD1. Trimming cost V 6 bases and J 6 bases; bases outside gene matches: 9. Germline CDR1 SNHLY, CDR2 FYNNEI. The CDR3 has 15 amino acids. CDR3 DNA sequence: TGTGCCAGCAGGGGACAGGGACGGGAGAGAAACATTCAGTACTTC. This sequence encodes CASRGQGRERNIQYF.

The chain couples TRBV27 to TRBJ1-2; D is undetermined. Per germline, CDR1 MNHEY and CDR2 SMNVEV (reference sequence). V lost 5 bases to trimming and J lost 4 bases, with 11 bases between them. The CDR3 runs to 13 residues. The chain's CDR3 is CASSPGSVYGYTF. The DNA for the CDR3 is TGTGCCAGCAGTCCCGGCTCAGTCTATGGCTACACCTTC.

CDR3 region: CASTMTGTNTEAFF. CDR3 sequence (DNA): TGCGCCAGCACAATGACCGGGACGAACACTGAAGCTTTCTTT. The V gene is TRBV5-1, the J gene TRBJ1-1, with a possible D match to TRBD1 (5 bases). CDR3 length: 14 amino acids. The germline V gene has CDR1 SGHRS and CDR2 YFSETQ. V lost 6 bases and J lost 1, with 13 bases in between.

The chain couples TRBV5-4 to TRBJ2-2; 7 positions match TRBD1. The V gene's germline CDR1 is SGHNT and CDR2 YYREEE (reference sequence). CDR3 size: 15 residues. Trimming at V came to 4 bases and at J to 1 base, leaving 4 bases not matched to a gene. CDR3 sequence: CASSLRDRNTGELFF. DNA of the CDR3: TGTGCCAGCAGCCTCAGGGACAGGAACACCGGGGAGCTGTTTTTT.

Only one count was recorded for this clone. V usage is TRBV6-1 and J usage is TRBJ1-1; D call uncertain. With 2 bases removed from V and 5 bases from J, the gap between germline ends came to 12 bases. This CDR3 is built from 14 residues. Germline values: CDR1 MNHNS, CDR2 SASEGT. The CDR3 DNA sequence: TGTGCCAGCAGTGAATTTCGGACGGGAACTGAAGCTTTCTTT. Its protein product is CASSEFRTGTEAFF.

The V and J genes are TRBV5-6 and TRBJ2-3; D might be TRBD1 or TRBD2, each matching 6 bases. Trimming shortened V by 4 bases and J by 9 bases, and 21 bases separated the two germline ends. This CDR3 contains 15 residues. CDR1 SGHDT and CDR2 YYEEEE come from the germline V gene. In DNA, the CDR3 is TGTGCCAGCAGCGACGACGGGGGCTTGGGGCGGACGCAGTATTTT. Amino acid sequence: CASSDDGGLGRTQYF.

CDR3 nucleotides: TGTGCCAGCAGCGTAGGGGCCACCGGGTCTAACTATGGCTACACCTTC. Encoded protein: CASSVGATGSNYGYTF. V and J are TRBV9 and TRBJ1-2; D is ambiguous. Germline values: CDR1 SGDLS, CDR2 YYNGEE. CDR3 length: 16 amino acids. V lost 0 bases to trimming and J lost 0 bases, with 12 bases between them.

The chain is built from TRBV7-2 and TRBJ1-1, with D perhaps matching TRBD1 (5 bases). CDR3 length equals 12 residues. In germline, CDR1 is SGHTA, CDR2 FQGNSA. V shed 3 bases and J shed 8 bases, with 10 bases lying between them. This chain's CDR3 is CASSLGGLEAFF. As DNA, the CDR3 is TGTGCCAGCAGCTTGGGGGGGTTGGAAGCTTTCTTT.

CDR3 in amino acids: CASSDGTSDEQYF. CDR3 sequence (DNA): TGTGCCAGCAGCGACGGGACTAGCGACGAGCAGTACTTC. This chain connects TRBV9 to TRBJ2-7; 10 bases are a match to TRBD2. J lost 5 bases, V lost 3 bases, and 2 bases had no gene match. From germline, CDR1 is SGDLS and CDR2 YYNGEE. The CDR3 loop spans 13 amino acids.

The V and J genes are TRBV6-6 and TRBJ2-3; TRBD2 matches 7 bases. V dropped 4 bases and J dropped 2; count of bases not matched to a gene: 3. Germline CDR1 is MNHNY and CDR2 is SVGAGI (reference sequence). The CDR3 has 14 amino acids. CDR3 amino acids: CASSSRDYTDTQYF. The CDR3 nucleotides read TGTGCCAGCAGTTCCCGGGACTACACAGATACGCAGTATTTT.

The chain has TRBV5-6 and TRBJ1-4; 10 nucleotides line up with TRBD1. Germline assignment: CDR1 SGHDT and CDR2 YYEEEE. V gave up 4 bases and J gave up 13 bases; unmatched junction bases: 10. There are 14 residues in the CDR3. CDR3 sequence reads: CASSLGQGGKLLFF. CDR3 coding DNA: TGTGCCAGCAGCCTAGGACAGGGGGGCAAACTACTGTTTTTT.

The chain links TRBV4-1 to TRBJ2-3; 8 bases fit TRBD2. The CDR3 runs to 16 residues. Trimming cost V 1 base and J 3 bases; bases outside gene matches: 6. In germline, CDR1 is MGHRA, CDR2 YSYEKL. CDR3 region: CASSQVPGGVTDTQYF. CDR3 nucleotide sequence: TGCGCCAGCAGCCAAGTCCCCGGGGGGGTGACAGATACGCAGTATTTT.

The chain uses TRBV7-9 and TRBJ1-4; no clear D gene. V lost 5 bases, J lost 8 bases, and 21 bases lay in between. This CDR3 region has 16 residues. Per germline, CDR1 SEHNR and CDR2 FQNEAQ (reference sequence). Here the CDR3 reads CASSPQWSTQEEKLFF. Here the CDR3 DNA reads TGTGCCAGCAGCCCCCAGTGGTCTACTCAGGAGGAAAAACTGTTTTTT. Combining the CDR3 with reference TRBV7-9 and TRBJ1-4 gives the whole variable domain DTGVSQNPRHKITKRGQNVTFRCDPISEHNRLYWYRQTLGQGPEFLTYFQNEAQLEKSRLLSDRFSAERPKGSFSTLEIQRTEQGDSAMYLCASSPQWSTQEEKLFFGSGTQLSVL.